One T cell receptor beta chain is described in this entry. This sample was included in a study of control samples from healthy donors and cancer patients. CDR3 length equals 14 residues. Trimming at V came to 2 bases and at J to 14 bases, leaving 9 bases not matched to a gene. Looked up from germline, CDR1 is LGHNA and CDR2 is YNFKEQ. Using immunoSEQ multiplex PCR, the repertoire was profiled, and TCRdb retains in-frame clones only, with some absent. This table holds fewer than 95,000 clones, more than 70% found once. The sample taken for sequencing was blood. The clonotype comes from a middle-aged woman in good health. The chain has TRBV4-2 and TRBJ2-1; 10 bases fit TRBD1. Here the CDR3 DNA reads TGTGCCAGCAGCCAACCATATACCGGGACAGGGGAGTTCTTC. Protein: CASSQPYTGTGEFF.